One and the same sample provided the 2 T cell receptor beta chains below, sequenced in a study of T cell repertoires in cytomegalovirus infection. Their antigens remain unidentified. TCRdb re-called the reads with MiXCR, one entry per CDR3 protein. The table lists hundreds of thousands of distinct CDR3 sequences, 30% to 40% of them singletons. Sequencing was performed on cultured PBMCs, taken from culture after CMV antigen stimulation. Every receptor here comes from a human donor in good health (CMV status not recorded). Some clones in this sample may be carry-over from other donors' samples.

V is TRBV20-1 and J is TRBJ2-2; D is tentatively TRBD1 or TRBD2 (6 bases each). Trimming removed 0 bases at V and 6 bases at J, with 11 bases between. CDR1 and CDR2 (germline): DFQATT, SNEGSKA (reference sequence). This CDR3 contains 14 residues. This CDR3 is CSARDNRGPGELFF. The CDR3, as DNA: TGCAGTGCTAGAGACAACCGGGGGCCCGGGGAGCTGTTTTTT.

This clonotype was picked up a small number of times. The V and J genes are TRBV12-3 or TRBV12-4 and TRBJ2-3; D unresolved. The CDR3 consists of 13 residues. V lost 1 base and J 5 bases, leaving 7 bases between the germline ends. The CDR3 loop reads CASSLDSIDTQYF. The CDR3 region has the DNA TGTGCCAGCAGTTTAGACAGTATAGATACGCAGTATTTT.